This is a list of T cell receptor beta chains from one sample in a study of neurological immune-mediated disorders. TCRdb used MiXCR to reprocess the 5' RACE reads, holding one entry per CDR3 protein. Of approximately 44,000 distinct CDR3 sequences in the sample, more than 5% were seen once. Sequencing was carried out using CD4+ T cells from blood. These TCRs come from a young woman with multiple sclerosis. CDR3s leave out the opening cysteine and the closing phenylalanine or tryptophan.

>TRBV5-6|14|TRBJ2-1
ASSLEAGVGSNEQF
>TRBV11-3|11|TRBJ2-3
ASSLNWGDTQY
>TRBV11-2|13|TRBJ2-5
ASSSTGTSIKTQY
>TRBV18|13|TRBJ1-5
ASSLTGRGNQPQH
>TRBV20-1|12|TRBJ1-2
SAASDQGRSGYT
>TRBV12-3/TRBV12-4|15|TRBJ1-5
ASSFRQGAWGNQPQH
>TRBV18|13|TRBJ1-2
ASSQTEASNYGYT
>TRBV11-2|12|TRBJ1-3
ASSRGGSGNTIY
>TRBV12-3/TRBV12-4|15|TRBJ1-3
ASRFWGQGYSGNTIY
>TRBV20-1|8|TRBJ2-7
SARLHEQY
>TRBV6-5|12|TRBJ2-7
ASSYLGASYEQY
>TRBV29-1|10|TRBJ2-3
SLALASDTQY
>TRBV6-5|14|TRBJ1-2
ASSPYGGRRHYGYT
>TRBV12-3/TRBV12-4|11|TRBJ2-3
ASSLEVTDTQY
>TRBV7-6|15|TRBJ1-1
ASSILPGQSMNTEAF
>TRBV7-2|16|TRBJ1-2
ASSLALIAGTGRYGYT
>TRBV5-6|14|TRBJ2-1
ASSRGTGVPLDEQF
>TRBV6-2/TRBV6-3|13|TRBJ2-1
ASSSGDFSYNEQF
>TRBV27|15|TRBJ1-6
ASSLGVVRGYNSPLH
>TRBV5-1|13|TRBJ2-3
ASSLGGFSTDTQY
>TRBV7-9|11|TRBJ1-5
ASSLWGNQPQH
>TRBV11-2|13|TRBJ2-1
ASSLILNGINEQF
>TRBV18|12|TRBJ2-1
ASSLVGGDPGQF
>TRBV20-1|8|TRBJ2-5
SAIEETQY
>TRBV10-3|12|TRBJ2-5
AISSRENVETQY
>TRBV5-1|12|TRBJ2-1
ASSPQTSTNEQF
>TRBV29-1|10|TRBJ1-1
SVEGQGSEAF
>TRBV24-1|12|TRBJ2-5
ATSENRVQETQY
>TRBV5-1|14|TRBJ2-7
ASSLAPSGGAYEQY
>TRBV5-1|14|TRBJ2-3
ASSRAIQGPSDTQY
>TRBV5-1|11|TRBJ2-2
ASRYDYTGELF
>TRBV29-1|13|TRBJ2-1
SVVGRLAGDNEQF
>TRBV5-6|13|TRBJ2-7
ASSLGYRGSYEQY
>TRBV5-1|14|TRBJ2-7
ASSLEGSGGANEQY
>TRBV20-1|14|TRBJ1-5
SAMGQGPLPDQPQH
>TRBV6-5|12|TRBJ2-1
ASSYPGGSNEQF
>TRBV5-1|13|TRBJ2-1
ASSLGQGDPNEQF
>TRBV6-2/TRBV6-3|11|TRBJ1-2
ASSPQESYGYT
>TRBV5-1|13|TRBJ2-2
ASSLVRGGTGELF
>TRBV3-1|11|TRBJ1-1
ASSLIRGRGAF
>TRBV28|13|TRBJ1-1
ASGEGGARGTEAF
>TRBV5-1|9|TRBJ2-5
ASSLEETQY
>TRBV7-2|17|TRBJ2-3
ASSCPGQGDFVRTDTQY
>TRBV5-4|13|TRBJ2-3
ASSLGGTATDTQY
>TRBV29-1|13|TRBJ1-5
SVSLQGDSNQPQH
>TRBV28|13|TRBJ1-1
ASSLGGTLSTEAF
>TRBV20-1|12|TRBJ2-1
SARWAAGHNEQF
>TRBV5-1|11|TRBJ1-1
ASSLGAGVQAF
>TRBV27|16|TRBJ1-6
ASRGGTGAKLSNSPLH
>TRBV6-6|11|TRBJ1-1
ASSYSRYTEAF
>TRBV18|14|TRBJ1-3
ASSPRKMGSGNTIY
>TRBV6-5|16|TRBJ1-5
ASSALPPGQLSNQPQH
>TRBV2|13|TRBJ1-2
ASSGDGVANYGYT
>TRBV7-9|13|TRBJ2-2
ASSPPGQGAGELF
>TRBV7-6|12|TRBJ1-4
ASRRWHRNEKLF